A selection of T cell receptor beta chains follows, all from one sample in a study of control samples from healthy donors and cancer patients. The data were produced by immunoSEQ multiplex PCR, yet TCRdb's version contains in-frame clones alone and is incomplete. The data contain over 150,000 clones, roughly 94% of them singletons. Sequenced: blood. These receptors were obtained from a man aged 40-49 years in good health. The CDR3 runs from the conserved cysteine through the conserved F or W. The D gene is left open where the match is weak. The size field is filled for only some rows; it gives once, few, many or a size class.

D | length | size | J | V | CDR3 | DNA
NA | 14 | NA | TRBJ1-4 | TRBV2 | CASSELARAEKLFF | TGTGCCAGCAGTGAATTGGCTAGGGCTGAAAAACTGTTTTTT
TRBD1 | 17 | NA | TRBJ1-5 | TRBV6-2/TRBV6-3 | CASSYRSGQGRNQPQHF | TGTGCCAGCAGTTACAGATCGGGACAGGGACGGAATCAGCCCCAGCATTTT
NA | 13 | NA | TRBJ2-3 | TRBV5-1 | CASSLEGRDTQYF | TGCGCCAGCAGCTTGGAGGGAAGGGATACGCAGTATTTT
TRBD1 | 15 | NA | TRBJ2-1 | TRBV7-2 | CASSNRGKPDNEQFF | TGTGCCAGCAGCAACAGGGGGAAACCTGACAATGAGCAGTTCTTC
NA | 14 | NA | TRBJ2-3 | TRBV7-6 | CASSTRTSTDTQYF | TGTGCCAGCAGCACACGCACTAGCACAGATACGCAGTATTTT
NA | 17 | NA | TRBJ1-3 | TRBV5-4 | CASSPHAPSSSGNTIYF | TGTGCCAGCAGCCCACACGCTCCGTCGAGCTCTGGAAACACCATATATTTT
NA | 13 | once | TRBJ1-2 | TRBV19 | CASSIDTRRGYTF | TGTGCCAGTAGTATAGACACCAGAAGGGGCTACACCTTC
NA | 13 | NA | TRBJ1-1 | TRBV19 | CASSIPMNTEAFF | TGTGCCAGTAGTATTCCGATGAACACTGAAGCTTTCTTT
NA | 12 | NA | TRBJ1-1 | TRBV7-9 | CASSSLEAEAFF | TGTGCCAGCAGCTCCCTGGAGGCTGAAGCTTTCTTT
NA | 13 | NA | TRBJ2-1 | TRBV9 | CASSVGRYNEQFF | TGTGCCAGCAGCGTAGGCAGATACAATGAGCAGTTCTTC
NA | 13 | NA | TRBJ2-7 | TRBV2 | CASSRTHSYEQYF | TGTGCCAGCAGTAGGACCCACTCCTACGAGCAGTACTTC
TRBD2 | 15 | NA | TRBJ2-1 | TRBV24-1 | CATSEGTSGVNEQFF | TGTGCCACCAGTGAAGGGACTAGCGGGGTGAATGAGCAGTTCTTC
NA | 16 | NA | TRBJ2-2 | TRBV30 | CAWRRGPGADTGELFF | TGTGCCTGGAGAAGGGGCCCAGGGGCCGACACCGGGGAGCTGTTTTTT
NA | 12 | NA | TRBJ2-7 | TRBV6-6 | CASSYSTGEQYF | TGTGCCAGCAGTTACTCGACTGGGGAGCAGTACTTC
TRBD1 | 16 | NA | TRBJ1-2 | TRBV19 | CASRPGGQDINYGYTF | TGTGCCAGTAGGCCCGGTGGACAGGACATTAACTATGGCTACACCTTC
TRBD2 | 15 | NA | TRBJ2-7 | TRBV27 | CASSLTTSLSYEQYF | TGTGCCAGCAGTTTAACGACTAGCTTGTCCTACGAGCAGTACTTC
TRBD2 | 15 | NA | TRBJ2-1 | TRBV7-6 | CASSRTSGGEIEQFF | TGTGCCAGCAGCAGGACTAGCGGGGGGGAAATTGAGCAGTTCTTC
NA | 13 | NA | TRBJ1-5 | TRBV2 | CASSEAGNQPQHF | TGTGCCAGCAGTGAAGCAGGCAATCAGCCCCAGCATTTT
TRBD1 | 14 | NA | TRBJ1-2 | TRBV4-3 | CASSQRTGGEGYTF | TGCGCCAGCAGCCAAAGAACAGGGGGGGAAGGCTACACCTTC
NA | 16 | many | TRBJ1-5 | TRBV6-1 | CASSEKGRAVNQPQHF | TGTGCCAGCAGTGAAAAGGGCAGGGCCGTAAATCAGCCCCAGCATTTT
NA | 14 | NA | TRBJ1-3 | TRBV6-6 | CASIAESSGNTIYF | TGTGCCAGCATTGCTGAGAGCTCTGGAAACACCATATATTTT
NA | 15 | NA | TRBJ2-3 | TRBV9 | CASSTLDNEFNTQYF | TGTGCCAGCAGCACCCTCGACAACGAGTTCAATACGCAGTATTTT
TRBD1 | 14 | NA | TRBJ1-2 | TRBV6-5 | CASSYKGQGAGYTF | TGTGCCAGCAGTTACAAGGGACAGGGGGCTGGCTACACCTTC
NA | 14 | NA | TRBJ1-1 | TRBV6-5 | CASSYLGPSTEAFF | TGTGCCAGCAGTTACCTCGGCCCCTCCACTGAAGCTTTCTTT
TRBD1 | 15 | NA | TRBJ1-1 | TRBV7-6 | CASSPRQGLNTEAFF | TGTGCCAGCAGCCCCCGACAGGGCTTGAACACTGAAGCTTTCTTT
NA | 15 | NA | TRBJ2-2 | TRBV9 | CASSVEVVATGELFF | TGTGCCAGCAGCGTAGAAGTAGTGGCCACCGGGGAGCTGTTTTTT
NA | 13 | NA | TRBJ1-1 | TRBV27 | CASSFSGATEAFF | TGTGCCAGCAGTTTCTCTGGGGCCACTGAAGCTTTCTTT
TRBD1 | 13 | NA | TRBJ2-2 | TRBV2 | CASRGTDTGELFF | TGTGCCAGCAGGGGGACAGACACCGGGGAGCTGTTTTTT
TRBD1 | 15 | NA | TRBJ2-1 | TRBV5-4 | CASSWGQERFSEQFF | TGTGCCAGCAGCTGGGGACAGGAACGCTTTAGTGAGCAGTTCTTC
NA | 13 | NA | TRBJ2-7 | TRBV5-1 | CASSLGGGYEQYF | TGCGCCAGCAGCTTGGGAGGGGGCTACGAGCAGTACTTC
TRBD1 | 15 | NA | TRBJ1-1 | TRBV10-3 | CAISESGQANTEAFF | TGTGCCATCAGTGAGTCGGGACAGGCGAACACTGAAGCTTTCTTT
NA | 12 | NA | TRBJ1-1 | TRBV2 | CASTEERTEAFF | TGTGCCAGCACCGAGGAGCGCACTGAAGCTTTCTTT
NA | 12 | few | TRBJ1-1 | TRBV9 | CASSVGDTEAFF | TGTGCCAGCAGCGTAGGCGACACTGAAGCTTTCTTT
NA | 13 | NA | TRBJ1-1 | TRBV7-2 | CASSLSRAGTGIF | TGTGCCAGCAGCTTAAGCAGGGCAGGCACAGGAATTTTT
TRBD1 | 14 | NA | TRBJ1-2 | TRBV6-6 | CASSSTGGGYGYTF | TGTGCCAGCAGCTCAACAGGGGGCGGTTATGGCTACACCTTC
NA | 15 | NA | TRBJ2-1 | TRBV7-2 | CASRVRTELYNEQFF | TGTGCCAGCAGGGTAAGGACAGAACTCTACAATGAGCAGTTCTTC
TRBD1 | 14 | NA | TRBJ1-5 | TRBV24-1 | CATSDATGLQPQHF | TGTGCCACCAGTGATGCGACAGGGCTTCAGCCCCAGCATTTT
NA | 16 | NA | TRBJ2-1 | TRBV27 | CASRVQSLSKNNEQFF | TGTGCCAGCAGAGTGCAGTCCCTGTCTAAAAACAATGAGCAGTTCTTC
TRBD1 | 14 | NA | TRBJ1-4 | TRBV3-1/TRBV3-2 | CASSQGQLNEKLFF | TGTGCCAGCAGCCAGGGACAGCTGAATGAAAAACTGTTTTTT
NA | 15 | NA | TRBJ1-6 | TRBV15 | CATSRDRAGESPLHF | TGTGCCACCAGCAGAGATCGGGCAGGCGAGTCACCCCTCCACTTT
NA | 14 | NA | TRBJ1-5 | TRBV2 | CASSAVGGNQPQHF | TGTGCCAGCAGTGCTGTGGGTGGCAATCAGCCCCAGCATTTT
NA | 13 | NA | TRBJ1-4 | TRBV6-5 | CASRGRTGEKLFF | TGTGCCAGCAGGGGCCGGACGGGTGAAAAACTGTTTTTT